The 18 T cell receptor beta chains reported below all come from one sample, sequenced in a study of cytomegalovirus exposure and HLA in healthy donors (dated by TCRdb to about 2017). Libraries were constructed by the immunoSEQ multiplex PCR assay. TCRdb stores this immuneACCESS table with in-frame sequences only. Part of the clones is absent; in the studies checked, under half of the shortfall reflects unresolved V genes, and no reason is known for the rest. This sample is represented by 110,000 or so clones; roughly 86% of them were singletons. The ten largest clonotypes hold under 5% of the sample. Sequencing was done on a sample of PBMCs. Source of these receptors: a man aged 18 to 35 in good health and CMV-seronegative.

The rearrangement links TRBV6-5 to TRBJ2-7, with TRBD1 identical over 8 bases. CDR3 size: 15 residues. Germline CDR1 MNHEY, CDR2 SVGAGI. The V gene end was trimmed by 0 bases and the J gene end by 3 bases; junction bases not matched to a gene: 4. CDR3 DNA sequence: TGTGCCAGCAGTTACTCGGACAGGGTCAACTACGAGCAGTACTTC. Translated: CASSYSDRVNYEQYF.

Here the CDR3 reads CAISESQGSTYEQYF. For the CDR3, the DNA is TGTGCCATCAGTGAGTCACAGGGATCGACCTACGAGCAGTACTTC. V gene TRBV10-3 combines with J gene TRBJ2-7, with D possibly being TRBD1 (6 bases). CDR1 is ENHRY, CDR2 SYGVKD, per germline. Trimming left V 0 bases short and J 2 bases short, with 11 bases between. This CDR3 has 15 residues.

This chain links TRBV11-3 with TRBJ1-5; 10 nucleotides agree with TRBD1. The CDR3 has 16 amino acids. CDR1 and CDR2 (germline): SGHNT, YENEEA. V trimming: 10 bases; J trimming: 0 bases; junction bases outside the gene matches: 9. CDR3 amino acids: CANPRDRGYSNQPQHF. DNA for the CDR3: TGTGCCAACCCTCGGGACAGGGGCTATAGCAATCAGCCCCAGCATTTT.

The chain is built from TRBV6-6 and TRBJ2-7, with 8 bases lining up with TRBD1. The CDR3 is 15 amino acids. V lost 2 bases and J lost 1; bases outside the gene matches: 4. From germline, CDR1 is MNHNY and CDR2 SVGAGI (reference sequence). This chain's CDR3 is CASSYRDRNSYEQYF. The CDR3 DNA reads as TGTGCCAGCAGTTACCGGGACAGGAATTCCTACGAGCAGTACTTC.

This rearrangement joins TRBV9 to TRBJ2-3; 8 bases are a match to TRBD2. Germline lookup yields CDR1 SGDLS and CDR2 YYNGEE. The CDR3 consists of 16 residues. The trim removed 3 bases at V and 1 base at J, leaving 7 bases unmatched. The CDR3 coding sequence is TGTGCCAGCAGCGCGCGCGGGGGGCCGGGCACAGATACGCAGTATTTT. This codes for CASSARGGPGTDTQYF.

This chain connects TRBV2 to TRBJ1-4, with D unclear. The ends were cut back, 3 bases at V and 2 bases at J, with 16 bases in the middle. The CDR3 contains 17 residues. Per the germline V gene, CDR1 is SNHLY and CDR2 is FYNNEI. CDR3: CASSDFGWGDTNEKLFF. CDR3 bases: TGTGCCAGCAGTGATTTCGGTTGGGGAGATACTAATGAAAAACTGTTTTTT.

The rearrangement uses TRBV7-9 and TRBJ2-4; 12 bases agree with TRBD2. V shed 1 base, J shed 2 bases, and the junction held 9 bases outside the gene matches. Germline assignment: CDR1 SEHNR and CDR2 FQNEAQ (reference sequence). There are 19 residues in the CDR3. This CDR3 reads CASSLGLAGGPKTKNIQYF. As DNA, the CDR3 is TGTGCCAGCAGCTTAGGGCTAGCGGGAGGGCCGAAGACCAAAAACATTCAGTACTTC.

The CDR3 sequence: CAWSVSGVGDTQYF. CDR3 DNA: TGTGCCTGGAGTGTAAGCGGGGTGGGAGATACGCAGTATTTT. This chain joins TRBV30 and TRBJ2-3; 7 bases align to TRBD2. The trim removed 0 bases at V and 5 bases at J, leaving 5 bases unmatched. This CDR3 contains 14 residues. CDR1 and CDR2 from the germline V gene are GTSNPN and SVGIG (reference sequence).

The V gene is TRBV14, the J gene TRBJ2-5; D is perhaps TRBD2 (6 bases). Trimming removed 1 base from V and 4 bases from J, with 13 bases in between. This CDR3 has 15 amino acids. Looked up from germline, CDR1 is SGHDN and CDR2 is FVKESK. CDR3 protein: CASSQGWRGPETQYF. The CDR3 coding sequence is TGTGCCAGCAGCCAAGGTTGGCGGGGTCCAGAGACCCAGTACTTC.

The rearrangement joins TRBV5-1 to TRBJ2-1, with TRBD2 matching 10 bases. This CDR3 contains 16 residues. Trimming at V came to 0 bases and at J to 9 bases, leaving 9 bases not matched to a gene. CDR1 and CDR2 (germline): SGHRS, YFSETQ. DNA of the CDR3: TGCGCCAGCAGCTTGGTGAGCGGGGGGGAAGTAGGTGAGCAGTTCTTC. It translates to CASSLVSGGEVGEQFF.

J is TRBJ1-2 and V is TRBV5-1; 7 bases map to TRBD1. V shed 4 bases, J shed 8 bases, and the junction held 8 bases outside the gene matches. The CDR3 spans 13 residues. CDR1 is SGHRS and CDR2 is YFSETQ in the germline V gene. Here the CDR3 DNA reads TGCGCCAGCAGCGAGCGACAGGGCTGGGGCTACACCTTC. Amino acids: CASSERQGWGYTF.

The chain has TRBV9 and TRBJ2-3; the D gene is possibly TRBD1 (6 bases). CDR1 is SGDLS, CDR2 YYNGEE, per germline. V lost 0 bases and J lost 2, with 13 bases in between. The CDR3 sequence is 16 residues long. CDR3 bases: TGTGCCAGCAGCGTAGGGGCACAGGGATTCACAGATACGCAGTATTTT. Its translation is CASSVGAQGFTDTQYF. The full variable domain, with the rest looked up from reference TRBV9 and TRBJ2-3, is DSGVTQTPKHLITATGQRVTLRCSPRSGDLSVYWYQQSLDQGLQFLIQYYNGEERAKGNILERFSAQQFPDLHSELNLSSLELGDSALYFCASSVGAQGFTDTQYFGPGTRLTVL.

This chain joins TRBV2 and TRBJ2-5; D might be TRBD1 (5 bases). Trimming removed 8 bases at V and 7 bases at J, with 17 bases between. Germline values: CDR1 SNHLY, CDR2 FYNNEI. The CDR3 is 13 residues long. CDR3 residues: CASRTGNQGTQYF. The CDR3 DNA reads TGTGCCAGCCGAACTGGGAACCAGGGGACCCAGTACTTC.

The chain carries TRBV18 and TRBJ2-7, with 7 bases fitting TRBD1. In germline, CDR1 is KGHSH, CDR2 LQKENI. The CDR3 runs 13 residues. V lost 6 bases to trimming and J lost 3 bases; unmatched junction nucleotides: 5. The CDR3 DNA follows: TGTGCCAGCTCCAACGGACAGGACTACGAGCAGTACTTC. Translated: CASSNGQDYEQYF.

This chain links TRBV6-5 with TRBJ1-1; 7 bases map to TRBD1. There are 14 residues in the CDR3. J lost 1 base, V lost 7 bases, and 6 bases had no gene match. The germline CDR1 and CDR2 sequences are MNHEY and SVGAGI. CDR3 coding DNA: TGTGCCAGCACCCTTAGGACAGGGAACACTGAAGCTTTCTTT. It is translated as CASTLRTGNTEAFF.

The chain carries TRBV10-3 and TRBJ2-3; 15 bases line up with TRBD2. This CDR3 contains 16 residues. J gave up 3 bases and V 8 bases, and 6 bases lay outside the gene matches. Germline V gives CDR1 ENHRY, CDR2 SYGVKD. The chain's CDR3 is CAIGRTSGGGTDTQYF. The CDR3 DNA follows: TGTGCCATCGGAAGGACTAGCGGGGGGGGTACAGATACGCAGTATTTT.

The J gene is TRBJ2-5, the V gene TRBV12-5; 7 nucleotides match TRBD1. This CDR3 contains 14 residues. The ends lost 7 bases at V and 1 base at J; junction bases unmatched: 6. The germline V gene encodes CDR1 LGHNT and CDR2 FRNRAP. The CDR3: CASVMDRSQETQYF. CDR3 coding DNA: TGTGCTAGTGTAATGGACAGGTCCCAAGAGACCCAGTACTTC.

V and J are TRBV5-1 and TRBJ2-2; TRBD2 is a possible D gene (5 bases). In germline, CDR1 is SGHRS, CDR2 YFSETQ. The CDR3 sequence is 15 residues long. Trimming removed 2 bases at V and 0 bases at J, with 8 bases between. CDR3 sequence (DNA): TGCGCCAGCAGCTTTTCGGGATCGAACACCGGGGAGCTGTTTTTT. It translates to CASSFSGSNTGELFF.